Following are 10 T cell receptor beta chains from one sample sequenced in a study of OX40 agonist ivuxolimab in advanced cancers. The protocol was immunoSEQ multiplex PCR, while the TCRdb copy is restricted to in-frame clones and leaves out a portion. The table shows more than 20,000 clones, with about 80% occurring only once. The material was CD4+ or CD8+ T cells sorted from blood, obtained in a trial of the OX40 agonist ivuxolimab. These receptors were obtained from an adult with an advanced solid tumor such as melanoma, head and neck, liver or kidney cancer.

The V call is TRBV9, the J call TRBJ2-7; D possibly corresponds to TRBD2 (5 bases). Germline V gene data show CDR1 as SGDLS and CDR2 as YYNGEE. V shed 2 bases and J shed 0 bases, with 15 bases lying between them. The CDR3 loop spans 16 amino acids. For the CDR3, the DNA is TGTGCCAGCAGCGTCGAGGGAGCGGCGAGCTCCTACGAGCAGTACTTC. Translation: CASSVEGAASSYEQYF.

The V gene is TRBV28, the J gene TRBJ2-7, with D tentatively TRBD2 (6 bases). Germline lookup yields CDR1 MDHEN and CDR2 SYDVKM. Trimming stripped 6 bases from V and 4 bases from J, with 19 bases between. This CDR3 has 15 residues. The CDR3 DNA is TGTGCCAGCAGCTGGTCCCCCAGCGGAGGGTACGAGCAGTACTTC. It encodes CASSWSPSGGYEQYF.

The chain employs TRBV30 and TRBJ2-7, with TRBD1 identical over 10 bases. The germline CDR1 and CDR2 sequences are GTSNPN and SVGIG (reference sequence). Trimming removed 0 bases from V and 6 bases from J; junction bases left unmatched: 5. This CDR3 is built from 14 residues. The CDR3 protein is CAWSVHGTGVEQYF. CDR3 nucleotide sequence: TGTGCCTGGAGTGTACATGGGACAGGGGTCGAGCAGTACTTC.

The V and J genes are TRBV18 and TRBJ1-4; D not resolved. The V end lost 0 bases, the J end lost 8 bases, and 7 bases lay between the germline ends. CDR3 length equals 13 residues. The germline CDR1 and CDR2 sequences are KGHSH and LQKENI. The CDR3 loop is CASSPPREEKLFF. DNA of the CDR3: TGTGCCAGCTCACCACCCCGCGAGGAAAAACTGTTTTTT.

The chain uses TRBV27 and TRBJ2-7; either TRBD1 or TRBD2 may fit D (6 bases each). The germline gives CDR1 MNHEY, CDR2 SMNVEV (reference sequence). V was shortened by 5 bases and J by 5 bases, with 10 bases between the two germline ends. This CDR3 has 12 residues. CDR3 DNA sequence: TGTGCCAGCAGTACGGGGGCGAACGAGCAGTACTTC. It translates to CASSTGANEQYF.

This chain links TRBV12-5 with TRBJ2-3; no clear D gene. This CDR3 comprises 15 residues. The germline CDR1 and CDR2 sequences are LGHNT and FRNRAP. Between the trimmed V and J ends, which lost 2 bases and 2 bases, there was a span of 11 bases. The chain's CDR3 is CASGLLGLFTDTQYF. CDR3 DNA: TGTGCTAGTGGTTTGTTGGGGTTGTTCACAGATACGCAGTATTTT.

This clone was counted a few times. The V gene is TRBV29-1, the J gene TRBJ1-1; weak D call: TRBD1 (6 bases). CDR1 is SQVTM and CDR2 is ANQGSEA in the germline V gene. CDR3 length: 14 residues. V dropped 6 bases and J dropped 0 bases, with 14 bases sitting between them. CDR3 bases: TGCAGCGTAAATAGGGGACACATGAACACTGAAGCTTTCTTT. The encoded protein is CSVNRGHMNTEAFF.

The chain is built from TRBV28 and TRBJ2-5; TRBD2 agrees at 10 bases. There are 16 residues in the CDR3. Germline CDR1 is MDHEN and CDR2 is SYDVKM. J gave up 4 bases and V 3 bases, and 8 bases lay outside the gene matches. CDR3 region: CASSLEREGLRETQYF. CDR3 sequence (DNA): TGTGCCAGCAGTTTGGAGCGGGAGGGGCTAAGAGAGACCCAGTACTTC.

This clone has only a few counts. The chain carries TRBV9 and TRBJ2-3; 14 bases are a match to TRBD2. Germline values: CDR1 SGDLS, CDR2 YYNGEE. The CDR3 loop spans 15 amino acids. V was pared by 5 bases and J by 6 bases, with 5 bases of the junction left unmatched. CDR3 loop: CASRGTSGSGDTQYF. The CDR3 DNA sequence: TGTGCCAGCAGGGGGACTAGCGGGAGTGGCGATACGCAGTATTTT.

This clone is a singleton in its sample. The CDR3 spells CASSTGGLGQPQHF. In nucleotides, the CDR3 is TGTGCCAGCAGTACAGGGGGCCTGGGTCAGCCCCAGCATTTT. The rearrangement links TRBV28 to TRBJ1-5; 9 bases line up with TRBD1. The CDR3 runs to 14 residues. V lost 5 bases to trimming and J lost 6 bases; unmatched junction nucleotides: 5. CDR1 is MDHEN, CDR2 SYDVKM, per germline.